This T cell receptor (beta chain) originates from a study of blood T cells in healthy people across ages. CDR3 size: 19 residues. Germline CDR1 LGHDT, CDR2 YNNKEL (reference sequence). Germline trimming cut 2 bases from V and 3 bases from J; bases unmatched to any gene: 15. Alongside a J-beta primer mix, a sample-barcoded 5' primer served in a second PCR lasting roughly 7 to 11 cycles. Using its own MiXCR run on the 5' RACE reads, TCRdb lists one record per CDR3 protein. The sample holds some 730,000 distinct CDR3 sequences, around a fifth seen once. Each sample gave at least 7 million isolated PBMCs.

The TCR comes from a man aged 65 to 79 in good health. The chain recombines TRBV3-1 with TRBJ2-3, with 9 positions matching TRBD2. The sequenced sample was blood. CDR3 bases: TGTGCCAGCAGCCAACCAAGTGGGGGAGCGGGGGGATTTACAGATACGCAGTATTTT. It codes for CASSQPSGGAGGFTDTQYF.